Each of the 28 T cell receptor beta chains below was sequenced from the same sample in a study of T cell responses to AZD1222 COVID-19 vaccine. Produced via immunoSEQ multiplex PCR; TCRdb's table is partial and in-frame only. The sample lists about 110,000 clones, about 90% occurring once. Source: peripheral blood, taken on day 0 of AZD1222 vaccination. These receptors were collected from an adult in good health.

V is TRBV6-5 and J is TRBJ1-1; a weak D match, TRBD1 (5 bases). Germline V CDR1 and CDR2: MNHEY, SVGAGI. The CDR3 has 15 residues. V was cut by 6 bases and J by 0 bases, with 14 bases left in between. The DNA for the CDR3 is TGTGCCAGCAGCCGGCCTGGGGGATTGAACACTGAAGCTTTCTTT. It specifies CASSRPGGLNTEAFF.

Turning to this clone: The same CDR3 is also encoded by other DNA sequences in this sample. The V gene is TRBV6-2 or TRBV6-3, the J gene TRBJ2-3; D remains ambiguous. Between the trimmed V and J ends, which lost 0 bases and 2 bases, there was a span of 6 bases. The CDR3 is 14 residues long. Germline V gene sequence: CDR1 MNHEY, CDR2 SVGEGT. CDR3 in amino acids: CASSYSTSTDTQYF. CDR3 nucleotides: TGTGCCAGCAGTTACTCGACTTCCACAGATACGCAGTATTTT.

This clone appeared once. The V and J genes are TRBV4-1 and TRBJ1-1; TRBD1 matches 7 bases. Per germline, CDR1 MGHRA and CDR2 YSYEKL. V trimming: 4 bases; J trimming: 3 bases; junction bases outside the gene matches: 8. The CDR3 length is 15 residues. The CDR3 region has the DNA TGCGCCAGCAGCCCTGGGACAGCAGTCTACACTGAAGCTTTCTTT. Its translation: CASSPGTAVYTEAFF.

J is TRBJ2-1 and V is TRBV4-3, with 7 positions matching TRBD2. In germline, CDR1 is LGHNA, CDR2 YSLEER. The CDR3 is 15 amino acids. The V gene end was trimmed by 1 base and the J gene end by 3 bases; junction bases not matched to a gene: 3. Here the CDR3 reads CASSQVPGGYNEQFF. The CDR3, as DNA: TGCGCCAGCAGCCAAGTCCCGGGAGGCTACAATGAGCAGTTCTTC.

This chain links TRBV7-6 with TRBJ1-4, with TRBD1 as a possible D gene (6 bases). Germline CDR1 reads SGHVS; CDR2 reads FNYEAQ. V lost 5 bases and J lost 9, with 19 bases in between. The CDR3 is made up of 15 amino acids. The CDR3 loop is CASSPGPAGAKKLFF. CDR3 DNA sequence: TGTGCCAGCAGCCCAGGACCGGCAGGGGCGAAAAAACTGTTTTTT.

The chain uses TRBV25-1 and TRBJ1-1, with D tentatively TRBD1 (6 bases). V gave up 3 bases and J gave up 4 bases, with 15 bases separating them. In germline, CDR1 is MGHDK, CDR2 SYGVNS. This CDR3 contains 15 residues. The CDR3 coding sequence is TGTGCCAGCAGTGACACAGGGCAATGGGGCACTGAAGCTTTCTTT. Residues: CASSDTGQWGTEAFF.

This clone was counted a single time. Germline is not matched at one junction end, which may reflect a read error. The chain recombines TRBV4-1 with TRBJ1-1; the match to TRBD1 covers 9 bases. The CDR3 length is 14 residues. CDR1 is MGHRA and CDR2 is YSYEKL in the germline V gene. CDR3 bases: TGCGCCAGCAGCCACCCTCCGGCCGGGACAGGGTACGGATTT. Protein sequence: CASSHPPAGTGYGF.

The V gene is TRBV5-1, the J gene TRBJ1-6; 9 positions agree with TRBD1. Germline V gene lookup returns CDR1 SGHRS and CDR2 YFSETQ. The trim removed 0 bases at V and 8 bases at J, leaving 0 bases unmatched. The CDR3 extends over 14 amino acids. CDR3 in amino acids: CASSLGDRDSPLHF. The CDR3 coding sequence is TGCGCCAGCAGCTTGGGGGACAGGGATTCACCCCTCCACTTT.

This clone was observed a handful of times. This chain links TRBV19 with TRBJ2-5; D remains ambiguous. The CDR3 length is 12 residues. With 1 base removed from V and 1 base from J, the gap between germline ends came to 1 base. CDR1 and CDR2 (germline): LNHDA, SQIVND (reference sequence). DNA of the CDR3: TGTGCCAGTAGTATAGGCCAAGAGACCCAGTACTTC. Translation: CASSIGQETQYF.

CDR3: CASRKDRGDEKLFF. Written as DNA, the CDR3 is TGTGCCAGCAGAAAAGACAGGGGGGATGAAAAACTGTTTTTT. The chain is built from TRBV6-5 and TRBJ1-4; 9 bases align to TRBD1. Germline V gives CDR1 MNHEY, CDR2 SVGAGI. Losses at the gene ends were 6 bases for V and 6 bases for J; bases not matched to a gene: 5. This CDR3 contains 14 residues.

As DNA, the CDR3 is TGTGCCAGCAGCACGGGACAGGGGTCAAACATTCAGTACTTC. This translates into CASSTGQGSNIQYF. V is TRBV5-4 and J is TRBJ2-4; the match to TRBD1 covers 10 bases. CDR1 is SGHNT and CDR2 is YYREEE in the germline V gene (reference sequence). Trimming cost V 4 bases and J 6 bases; bases outside gene matches: 4. This CDR3 region has 14 residues.

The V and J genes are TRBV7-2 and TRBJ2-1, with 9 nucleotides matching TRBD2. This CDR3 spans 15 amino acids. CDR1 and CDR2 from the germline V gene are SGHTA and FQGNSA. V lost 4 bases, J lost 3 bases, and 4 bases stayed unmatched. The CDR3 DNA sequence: TGTGCCAGCAGCTCCGCTAGCGGGAACTACAATGAGCAGTTCTTC. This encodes CASSSASGNYNEQFF. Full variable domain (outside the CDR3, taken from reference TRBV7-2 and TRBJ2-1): GAGVSQSPSNKVTEKGKDVELRCDPISGHTALYWYRQSLGQGLEFLIYFQGNSAPDKSGLPSDRFSAERTGGSVSTLTIQRTQQEDSAVYLCASSSASGNYNEQFFGPGTRLTVL.

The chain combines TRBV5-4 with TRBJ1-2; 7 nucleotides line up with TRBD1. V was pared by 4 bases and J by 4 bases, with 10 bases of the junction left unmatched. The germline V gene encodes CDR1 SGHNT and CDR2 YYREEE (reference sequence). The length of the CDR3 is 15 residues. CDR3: CASSTPGDSSYGYTF. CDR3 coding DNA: TGTGCCAGCAGCACCCCGGGGGACAGTTCCTATGGCTACACCTTC.

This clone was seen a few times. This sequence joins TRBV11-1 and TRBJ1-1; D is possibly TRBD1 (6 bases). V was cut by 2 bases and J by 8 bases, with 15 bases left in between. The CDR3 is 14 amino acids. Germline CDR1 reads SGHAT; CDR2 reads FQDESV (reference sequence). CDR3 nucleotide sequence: TGTGCCAGCAGCTTATCCCAGGGGTTTGGCGAAGCTTTCTTT. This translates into CASSLSQGFGEAFF.

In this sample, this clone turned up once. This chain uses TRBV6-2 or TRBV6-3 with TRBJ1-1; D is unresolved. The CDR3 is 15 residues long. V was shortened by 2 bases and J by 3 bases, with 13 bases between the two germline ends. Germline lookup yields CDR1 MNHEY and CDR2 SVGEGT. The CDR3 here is CASSYPDGGHTEAFF. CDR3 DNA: TGTGCCAGCAGTTACCCGGACGGAGGGCACACTGAAGCTTTCTTT.

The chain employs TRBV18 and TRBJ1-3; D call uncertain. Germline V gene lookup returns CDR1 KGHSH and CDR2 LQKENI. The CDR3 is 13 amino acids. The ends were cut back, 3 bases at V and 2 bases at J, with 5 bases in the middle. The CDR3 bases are TGTGCCAGCTCACCTAGCGCTGGAAACACCATATATTTT. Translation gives CASSPSAGNTIYF.

The CDR3 DNA follows: TGTGCCAGCAGTTTTACTGGGAACACTGAAGCTTTCTTT. Translated, it gives CASSFTGNTEAFF. The gene calls are TRBV12-3 or TRBV12-4 and TRBJ1-1; D gene uncertain. This CDR3 contains 13 residues. V dropped 3 bases and J dropped 1 base, with 6 bases sitting between them.

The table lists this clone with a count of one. The CDR3, as DNA: TGTGCCAGCAGCTTAGGGAGGGGGACAGGACGGTTCTTC. Its translation is CASSLGRGTGRFF. This sequence joins TRBV7-2 and TRBJ2-1; 8 nucleotides agree with TRBD1. CDR3 length: 13 amino acids. V lost 1 base and J lost 15; bases outside the gene matches: 8. Per germline, CDR1 SGHTA and CDR2 FQGNSA. The full variable domain, completed using reference TRBV7-2 and TRBJ2-1, is GAGVSQSPSNKVTEKGKDVELRCDPISGHTALYWYRQSLGQGLEFLIYFQGNSAPDKSGLPSDRFSAERTGGSVSTLTIQRTQQEDSAVYLCASSLGRGTGRFFGPGTRLTVL.

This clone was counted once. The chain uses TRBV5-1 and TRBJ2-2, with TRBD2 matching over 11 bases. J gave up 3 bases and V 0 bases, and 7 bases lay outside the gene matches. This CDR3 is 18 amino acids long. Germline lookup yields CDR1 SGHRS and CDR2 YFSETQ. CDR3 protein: CASSLGQGLAAHTGELFF. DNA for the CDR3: TGCGCCAGCAGCTTGGGTCAGGGACTAGCGGCCCACACCGGGGAGCTGTTTTTT.

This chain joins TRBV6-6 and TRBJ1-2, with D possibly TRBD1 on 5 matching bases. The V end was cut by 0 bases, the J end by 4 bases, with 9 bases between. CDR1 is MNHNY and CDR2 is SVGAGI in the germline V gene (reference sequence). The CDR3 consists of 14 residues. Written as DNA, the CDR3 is TGTGCCAGCAGTTACTCAAAAGGGGTCTATGGCTACACCTTC. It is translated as CASSYSKGVYGYTF.

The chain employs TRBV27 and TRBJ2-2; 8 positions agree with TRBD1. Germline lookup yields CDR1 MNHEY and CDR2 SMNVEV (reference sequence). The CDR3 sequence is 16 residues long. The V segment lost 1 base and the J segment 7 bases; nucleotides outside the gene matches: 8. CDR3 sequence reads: CASSLLGTGGLGELFF. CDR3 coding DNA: TGTGCCAGCAGTTTATTAGGGACAGGAGGACTCGGGGAGCTGTTTTTT.

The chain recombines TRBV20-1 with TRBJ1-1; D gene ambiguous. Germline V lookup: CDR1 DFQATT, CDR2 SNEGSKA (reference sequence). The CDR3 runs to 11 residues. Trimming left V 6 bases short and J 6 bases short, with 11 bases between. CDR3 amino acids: CSAASSAEAFF. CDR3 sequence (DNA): TGCAGTGCCGCCTCGAGCGCTGAAGCTTTCTTT.

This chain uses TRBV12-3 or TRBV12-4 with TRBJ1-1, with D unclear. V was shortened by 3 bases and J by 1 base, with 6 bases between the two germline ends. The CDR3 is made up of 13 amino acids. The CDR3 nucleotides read TGTGCCAGCAGTTTGACCGAGAACACTGAAGCTTTCTTT. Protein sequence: CASSLTENTEAFF.

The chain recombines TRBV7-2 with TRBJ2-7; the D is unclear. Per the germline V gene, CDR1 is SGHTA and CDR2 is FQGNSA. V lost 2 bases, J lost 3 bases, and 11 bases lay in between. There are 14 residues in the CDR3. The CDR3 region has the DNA TGTGCCAGCAGCTTAAGGGTTCCTAGCTACGAGCAGTACTTC. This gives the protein CASSLRVPSYEQYF.

CDR3 nucleotide sequence: TGCGCCAGCAGCCCTGACAGTGCTAGCACTGAAGCTTTCTTT. Amino acids: CASSPDSASTEAFF. This chain links TRBV5-1 with TRBJ1-1, with D perhaps matching TRBD1 (5 bases). The CDR3 loop spans 14 amino acids. Looked up from germline, CDR1 is SGHRS and CDR2 is YFSETQ. Deletions cut 4 bases from V and 4 bases from J, with 14 bases between.

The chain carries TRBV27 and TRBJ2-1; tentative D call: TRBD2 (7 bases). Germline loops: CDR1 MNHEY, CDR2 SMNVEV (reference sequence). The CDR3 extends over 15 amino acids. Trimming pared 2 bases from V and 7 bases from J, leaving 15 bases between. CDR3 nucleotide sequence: TGTGCCAGCAGTTTAACTAGAGGGGGGGGGAATGAGCAGTTCTTC. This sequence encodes CASSLTRGGGNEQFF.

The CDR3 spells CASSQSGDRAFYGYTF. In DNA form, the CDR3 reads TGCGCCAGCAGTCAATCGGGGGACAGGGCCTTCTATGGCTACACCTTC. V and J are TRBV23-1 and TRBJ1-2, with TRBD1 identical over 9 bases. TRBV23-1 has ORF status, its function being uncertain. V shed 0 bases, J shed 4 bases, and the junction held 6 bases outside the gene matches. The CDR3 consists of 16 residues.

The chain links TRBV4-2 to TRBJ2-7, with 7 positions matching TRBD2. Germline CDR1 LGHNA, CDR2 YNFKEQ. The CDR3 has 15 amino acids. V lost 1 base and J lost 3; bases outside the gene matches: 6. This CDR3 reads CASSQALAAYYEQYF. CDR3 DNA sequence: TGTGCCAGCAGCCAAGCCCTAGCGGCGTACTACGAGCAGTACTTC.